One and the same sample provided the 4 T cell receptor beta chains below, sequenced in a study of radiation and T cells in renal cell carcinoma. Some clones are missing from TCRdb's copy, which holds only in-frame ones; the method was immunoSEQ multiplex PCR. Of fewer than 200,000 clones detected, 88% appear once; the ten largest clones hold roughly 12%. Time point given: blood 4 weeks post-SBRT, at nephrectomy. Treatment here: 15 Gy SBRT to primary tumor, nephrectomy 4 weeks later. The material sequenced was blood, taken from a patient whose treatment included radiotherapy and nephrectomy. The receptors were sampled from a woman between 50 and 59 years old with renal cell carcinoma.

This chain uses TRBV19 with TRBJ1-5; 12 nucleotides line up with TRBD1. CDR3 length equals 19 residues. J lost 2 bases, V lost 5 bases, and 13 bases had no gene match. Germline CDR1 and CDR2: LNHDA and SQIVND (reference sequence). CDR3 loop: CASSSSGTGGSAGNQPQHF. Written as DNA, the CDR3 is TGTGCCAGTAGTTCCTCCGGGACAGGGGGCTCTGCGGGCAATCAGCCCCAGCATTTT.

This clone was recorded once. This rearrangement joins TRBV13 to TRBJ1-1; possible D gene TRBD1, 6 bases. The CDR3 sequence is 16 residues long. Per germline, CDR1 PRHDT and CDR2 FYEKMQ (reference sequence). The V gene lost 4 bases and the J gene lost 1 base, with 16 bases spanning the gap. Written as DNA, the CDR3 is TGTGCCAGCAGCTCCTCCGGGCGGGGGCGGAACACTGAAGCTTTCTTT. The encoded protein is CASSSSGRGRNTEAFF.

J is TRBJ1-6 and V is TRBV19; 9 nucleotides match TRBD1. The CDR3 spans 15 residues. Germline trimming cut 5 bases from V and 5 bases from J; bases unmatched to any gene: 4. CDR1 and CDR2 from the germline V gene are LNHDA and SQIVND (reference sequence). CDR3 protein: CASSVTGGNNSPLHF. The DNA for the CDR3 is TGTGCCAGTAGTGTGACAGGGGGGAATAATTCACCCCTCCACTTT. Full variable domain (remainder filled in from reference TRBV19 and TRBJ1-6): DGGITQSPKYLFRKEGQNVTLSCEQNLNHDAMYWYRQDPGQGLRLIYYSQIVNDFQKGDIAEGYSVSREKKESFPLTVTSAQKNPTAFYLCASSVTGGNNSPLHFGNGTRLTVT.

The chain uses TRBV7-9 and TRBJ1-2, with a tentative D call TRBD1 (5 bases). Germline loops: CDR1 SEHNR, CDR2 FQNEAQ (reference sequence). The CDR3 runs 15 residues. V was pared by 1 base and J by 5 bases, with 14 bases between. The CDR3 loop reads CASSLVAGVGYGYTF. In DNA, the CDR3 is TGTGCCAGCAGCTTAGTAGCGGGGGTGGGATATGGCTACACCTTC. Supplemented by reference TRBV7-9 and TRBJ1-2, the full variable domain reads DTGVSQNPRHKITKRGQNVTFRCDPISEHNRLYWYRQTLGQGPEFLTYFQNEAQLEKSRLLSDRFSAERPKGSFSTLEIQRTEQGDSAMYLCASSLVAGVGYGYTFGSGTRLTVV.